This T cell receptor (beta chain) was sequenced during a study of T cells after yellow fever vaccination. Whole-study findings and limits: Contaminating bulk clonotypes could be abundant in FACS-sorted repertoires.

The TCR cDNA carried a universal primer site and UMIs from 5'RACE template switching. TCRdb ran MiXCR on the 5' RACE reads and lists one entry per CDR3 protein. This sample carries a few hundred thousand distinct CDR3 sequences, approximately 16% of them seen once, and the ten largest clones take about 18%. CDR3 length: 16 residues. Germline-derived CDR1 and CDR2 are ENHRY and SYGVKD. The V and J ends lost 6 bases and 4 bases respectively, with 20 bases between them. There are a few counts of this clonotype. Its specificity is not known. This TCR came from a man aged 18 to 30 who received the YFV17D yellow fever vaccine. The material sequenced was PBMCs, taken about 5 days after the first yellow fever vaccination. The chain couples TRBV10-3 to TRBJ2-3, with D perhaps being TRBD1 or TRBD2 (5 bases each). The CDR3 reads CAISSSGSSPSDTQYF. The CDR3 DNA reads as TGTGCCATCAGCTCTTCAGGGAGTAGCCCTTCAGATACGCAGTATTTT.